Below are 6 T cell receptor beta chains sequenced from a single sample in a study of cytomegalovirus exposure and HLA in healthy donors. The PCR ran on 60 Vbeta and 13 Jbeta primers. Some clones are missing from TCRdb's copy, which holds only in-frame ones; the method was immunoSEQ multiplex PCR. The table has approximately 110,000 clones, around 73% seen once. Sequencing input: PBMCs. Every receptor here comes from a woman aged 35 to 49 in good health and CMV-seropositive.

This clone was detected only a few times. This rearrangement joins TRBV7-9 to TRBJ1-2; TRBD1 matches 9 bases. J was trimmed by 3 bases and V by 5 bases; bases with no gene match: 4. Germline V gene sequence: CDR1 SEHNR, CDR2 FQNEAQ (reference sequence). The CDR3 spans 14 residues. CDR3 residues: CASSPGQGDYGYTF. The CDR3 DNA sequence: TGTGCCAGCAGCCCGGGACAGGGAGACTATGGCTACACCTTC.

CDR3 loop: CAISDAGKSSYEQYF. The CDR3 nucleotides are TGTGCCATCAGTGACGCAGGGAAGAGCTCCTACGAGCAGTACTTC. V and J are TRBV10-3 and TRBJ2-7; maybe TRBD1 (5 bases). The CDR3 length is 15 residues. In germline, CDR1 is ENHRY, CDR2 SYGVKD. V was cut by 3 bases and J by 0 bases, with 12 bases left in between.

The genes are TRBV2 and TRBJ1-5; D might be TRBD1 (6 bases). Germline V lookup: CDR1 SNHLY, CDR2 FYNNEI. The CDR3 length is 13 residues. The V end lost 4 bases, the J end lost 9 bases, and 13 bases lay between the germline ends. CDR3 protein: CASSVTGFGPQHF. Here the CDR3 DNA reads TGTGCCAGCAGTGTCACAGGGTTCGGGCCCCAGCATTTT.

For the CDR3, the DNA is TGTGCCAGTGCAGGGGATGGTTCACCCCTCCACTTT. Translating gives CASAGDGSPLHF. The rearrangement links TRBV11-1 to TRBJ1-6, with a weak D call TRBD1 (6 bases). Germline V gene data show CDR1 as SGHAT and CDR2 as FQDESV (reference sequence). V dropped 9 bases and J dropped 9 bases, with 12 bases sitting between them. This CDR3 spans 12 amino acids.

CDR3 protein: CASSLGGVGQERQPQHF. For the CDR3, the DNA is TGTGCCAGCAGCTTAGGGGGCGTGGGACAGGAGAGGCAGCCCCAGCATTTT. The gene calls are TRBV7-8 and TRBJ1-5, with 8 bases that match TRBD1. Trimming at V came to 1 base and at J to 7 bases, leaving 12 bases not matched to a gene. Germline lookup yields CDR1 SGHVS and CDR2 FQNEAQ. This CDR3 has 17 amino acids.

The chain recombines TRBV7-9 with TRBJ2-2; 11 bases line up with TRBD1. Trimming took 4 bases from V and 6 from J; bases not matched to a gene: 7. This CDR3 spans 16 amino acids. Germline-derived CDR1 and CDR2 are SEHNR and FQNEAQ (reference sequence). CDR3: CASSSPSGQGAGELFF. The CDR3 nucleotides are TGTGCCAGCAGCTCTCCTTCGGGACAGGGGGCCGGGGAGCTGTTTTTT. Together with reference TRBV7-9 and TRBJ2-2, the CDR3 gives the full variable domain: DTGVSQNPRHKITKRGQNVTFRCDPISEHNRLYWYRQTLGQGPEFLTYFQNEAQLEKSRLLSDRFSAERPKGSFSTLEIQRTEQGDSAMYLCASSSPSGQGAGELFFGEGSRLTVL.